This TCR beta chain derives from a study of blood T cell repertoires in COVID-19. Across the study: COVID-19 samples from acute and convalescent phases originated in the United States, Italy and Spain.

This clone was recorded once. Looked up from germline, CDR1 is SGHNT and CDR2 is YYREEE (reference sequence). V lost 2 bases and J lost 0, with 8 bases in between. The CDR3 totals 15 residues. Sequencing was performed with immunoSEQ multiplex PCR; in TCRdb, only in-frame clones are kept and a portion is missing. The sample carries under 250,000 clones, 86% recorded once. Seattle's enrolled individuals joined amid active infection and were then monitored longitudinally. The receptor comes from an elderly woman with COVID-19, enrolled during active disease. Source material: peripheral blood. The V call is TRBV5-4, the J call TRBJ2-2; maybe TRBD2 (5 bases). CDR3 nucleotides: TGTGCCAGCAGCTTTAGGACTTCGAACACCGGGGAGCTGTTTTTT. It codes for CASSFRTSNTGELFF.